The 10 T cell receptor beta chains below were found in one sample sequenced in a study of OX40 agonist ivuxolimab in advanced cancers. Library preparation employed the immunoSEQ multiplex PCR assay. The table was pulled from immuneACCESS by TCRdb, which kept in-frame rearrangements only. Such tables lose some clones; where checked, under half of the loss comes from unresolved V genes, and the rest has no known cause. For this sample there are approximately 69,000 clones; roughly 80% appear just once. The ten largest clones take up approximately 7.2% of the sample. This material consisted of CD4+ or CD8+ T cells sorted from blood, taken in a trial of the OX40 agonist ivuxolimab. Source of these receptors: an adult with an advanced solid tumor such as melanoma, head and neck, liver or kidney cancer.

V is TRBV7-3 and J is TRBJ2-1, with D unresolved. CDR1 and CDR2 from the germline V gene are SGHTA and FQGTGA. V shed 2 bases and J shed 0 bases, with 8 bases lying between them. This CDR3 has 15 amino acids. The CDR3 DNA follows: TGTGCCAGCAGCTTAGCAGCCAGCTCCTACAATGAGCAGTTCTTC. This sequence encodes CASSLAASSYNEQFF.

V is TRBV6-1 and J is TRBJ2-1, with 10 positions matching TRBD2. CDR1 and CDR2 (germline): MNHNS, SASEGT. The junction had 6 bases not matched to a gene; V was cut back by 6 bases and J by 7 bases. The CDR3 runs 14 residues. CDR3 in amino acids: CASRPGTSANEQFF. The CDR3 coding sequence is TGTGCCAGCAGGCCCGGGACTAGCGCAAATGAGCAGTTCTTC.

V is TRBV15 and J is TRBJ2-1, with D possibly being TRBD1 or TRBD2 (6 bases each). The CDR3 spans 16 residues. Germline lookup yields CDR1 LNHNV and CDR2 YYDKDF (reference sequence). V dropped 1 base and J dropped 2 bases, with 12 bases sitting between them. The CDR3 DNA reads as TGTGCCACCAGCAGAGGAGGAGGGGGTGCCTACAATGAGCAGTTCTTC. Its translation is CATSRGGGGAYNEQFF.

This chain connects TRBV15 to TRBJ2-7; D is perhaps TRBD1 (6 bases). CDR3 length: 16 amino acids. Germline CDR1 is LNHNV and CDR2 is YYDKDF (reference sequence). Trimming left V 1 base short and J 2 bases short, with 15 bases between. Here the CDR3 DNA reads TGTGCCACCAGCAGAGCCACAGGGAAGCTCCCCTACGAGCAGTACTTC. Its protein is CATSRATGKLPYEQYF. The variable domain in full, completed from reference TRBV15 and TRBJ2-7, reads DAMVIQNPRYQVTQFGKPVTLSCSQTLNHNVMYWYQQKSSQAPKLLFHYYDKDFNNEADTPDNFQSRRPNTSFCFLDIRSPGLGDTAMYLCATSRATGKLPYEQYFGPGTRLTVT.

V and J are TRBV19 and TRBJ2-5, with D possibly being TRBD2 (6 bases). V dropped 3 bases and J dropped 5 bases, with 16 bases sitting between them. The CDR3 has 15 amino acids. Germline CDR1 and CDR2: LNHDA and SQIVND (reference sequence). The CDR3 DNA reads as TGTGCCAGTAGTATGTCCGGGGGTATGTGGGAGACCCAGTACTTC. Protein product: CASSMSGGMWETQYF.

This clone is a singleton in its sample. CDR3 sequence: CASSLWAGTEAFF. The CDR3 DNA sequence: TGTGCCAGCAGCTTATGGGCAGGAACTGAAGCTTTCTTT. The genes are TRBV7-9 and TRBJ1-1; D ambiguous. Trimming took off 2 bases at V and 5 bases at J, with 9 bases between the two ends. CDR3 size: 13 residues. CDR1 SEHNR and CDR2 FQNEAQ come from the germline V gene (reference sequence).

This chain's CDR3 is CASSQEGILNTEAFF. The CDR3 DNA reads as TGTGCCAGCAGCCAAGAGGGCATATTGAACACTGAAGCTTTCTTT. This chain joins TRBV4-2 and TRBJ1-1; no firm D call. The V gene's germline CDR1 is LGHNA and CDR2 YNFKEQ. With 0 bases removed from V and 0 bases from J, the gap between germline ends came to 8 bases. CDR3 length: 15 residues.

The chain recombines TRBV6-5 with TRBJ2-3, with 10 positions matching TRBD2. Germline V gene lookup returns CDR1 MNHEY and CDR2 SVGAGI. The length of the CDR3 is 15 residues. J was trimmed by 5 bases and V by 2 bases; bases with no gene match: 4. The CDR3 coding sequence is TGTGCCAGCAGTTACCGGCTAGCGGGGGAAGATACGCAGTATTTT. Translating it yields CASSYRLAGEDTQYF.

For the CDR3, the DNA is TGTGCCAGCAGCTTTGGTGACAGGAACACTGAAGCTTTCTTT. Translated, it gives CASSFGDRNTEAFF. The V gene is TRBV28, the J gene TRBJ1-1; D is perhaps TRBD1 (5 bases). From germline, CDR1 is MDHEN and CDR2 SYDVKM. The V and J ends lost 6 bases and 1 base respectively, with 12 bases between them. The CDR3 covers 14 residues. The variable domain in full, completed from reference TRBV28 and TRBJ1-1, reads DVKVTQSSRYLVKRTGEKVFLECVQDMDHENMFWYRQDPGLGLRLIYFSYDVKMKEKGDIPEGYSVSREKKERFSLILESASTNQTSMYLCASSFGDRNTEAFFGQGTRLTVV.

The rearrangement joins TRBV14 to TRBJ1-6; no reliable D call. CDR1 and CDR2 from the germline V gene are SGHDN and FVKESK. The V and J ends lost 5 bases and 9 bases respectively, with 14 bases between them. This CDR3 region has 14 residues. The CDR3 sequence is CASSIRHRLSPLHF. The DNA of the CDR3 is TGTGCCAGCAGCATCCGCCATCGCCTTTCACCCCTCCACTTT.